This TCR beta chain was recovered during a study of shared clonotypes between healthy human individuals. Broader study findings: Clonotype sharing among donors was expected to depend on sequencing depth. Owing to a small donor count, the genetic and exposure-history diversity represented was limited.

Germline CDR1 and CDR2: SGHAT and FQDESV (reference sequence). The V end was cut by 3 bases, the J end by 0 bases, with 9 bases between. The CDR3 loop spans 16 amino acids. The method was immunoSEQ multiplex PCR; TCRdb's version includes in-frame clones alone and lacks a portion of them. The sample includes under 600,000 clones, about 80% of them seen just once. Comment on this clone: As yet, its antigen is unknown.

Study donors comprised healthy, HIV-negative adults devoid of recent acute infection or vaccination. This receptor was identified in a woman aged 40-49 years in good health. Some clones in this sample may be carry-over from other donors' samples. The chain has TRBV11-1 and TRBJ2-6; D is unresolved. Sequenced: PBMCs. CDR3 bases: TGTGCCAGCAGCTTCGGACGGCACTCTGGGGCCAACGTCCTGACTTTC. Its translation is CASSFGRHSGANVLTF.